Described below is a single T cell receptor (beta chain) sequence and its context. The CDR3 has 15 residues. Germline CDR1 and CDR2: LNHDA and SQIVND (reference sequence). J lost 3 bases, V lost 3 bases, and 7 bases had no gene match. These data originate in a study of blood T cell repertoires in COVID-19. Whole-study context: The study drew acute and convalescent COVID-19 samples from the United States, Italy and Spain. The analysed material was cDNA or gDNA that came from T cells, B-cell-depleted T cells, or PBMCs.

The protocol was immunoSEQ multiplex PCR, while the TCRdb copy is restricted to in-frame clones and leaves out a portion. The sample lists 180,000 or so clones; roughly 90% were seen once. The TCR originated in a man younger than 35 with active or convalescent COVID-19. Specimen: peripheral blood. The genes are TRBV19 and TRBJ1-2; 7 bases line up with TRBD1. In DNA form, the CDR3 reads TGTGCCAGTAGTATGGTGGAAGGGGGCTACTATGGCTACACCTTC. Its translation: CASSMVEGGYYGYTF.